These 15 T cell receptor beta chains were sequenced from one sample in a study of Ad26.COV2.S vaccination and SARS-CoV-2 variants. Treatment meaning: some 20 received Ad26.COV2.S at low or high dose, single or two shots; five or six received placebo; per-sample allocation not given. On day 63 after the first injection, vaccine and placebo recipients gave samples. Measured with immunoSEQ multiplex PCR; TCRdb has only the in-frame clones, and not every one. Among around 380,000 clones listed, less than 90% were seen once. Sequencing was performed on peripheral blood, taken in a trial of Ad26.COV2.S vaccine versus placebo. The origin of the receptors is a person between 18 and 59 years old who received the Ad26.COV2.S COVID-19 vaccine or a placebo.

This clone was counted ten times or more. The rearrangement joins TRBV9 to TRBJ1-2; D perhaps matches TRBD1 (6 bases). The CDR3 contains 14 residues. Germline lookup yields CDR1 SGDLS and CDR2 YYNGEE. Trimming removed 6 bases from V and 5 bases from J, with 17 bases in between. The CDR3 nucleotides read TGTGCCAGCACGAGGGACACGGCTCCTTATGGCTACACCTTC. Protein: CASTRDTAPYGYTF.

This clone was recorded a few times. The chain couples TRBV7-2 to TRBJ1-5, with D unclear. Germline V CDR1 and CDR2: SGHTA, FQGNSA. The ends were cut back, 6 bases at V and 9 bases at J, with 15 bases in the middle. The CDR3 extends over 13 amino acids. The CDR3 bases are TGTGCCAGCAGGAGGGCCTCGGGCCGGCCCCAGCATTTT. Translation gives CASRRASGRPQHF.

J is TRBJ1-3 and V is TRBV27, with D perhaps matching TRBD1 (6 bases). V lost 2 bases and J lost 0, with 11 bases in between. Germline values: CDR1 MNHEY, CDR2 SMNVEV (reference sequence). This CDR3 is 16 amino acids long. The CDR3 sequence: CASSLRGSSSGNTIYF. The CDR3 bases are TGTGCCAGCAGTTTAAGGGGGTCTAGCTCTGGAAACACCATATATTTT.

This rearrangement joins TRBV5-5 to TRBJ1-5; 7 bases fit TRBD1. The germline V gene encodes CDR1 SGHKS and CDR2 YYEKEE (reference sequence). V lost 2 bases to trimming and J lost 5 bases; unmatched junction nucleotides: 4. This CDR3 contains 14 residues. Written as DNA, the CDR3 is TGTGCCAGCAGCTTCGAACAGGGGTATCAGCCCCAGCATTTT. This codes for CASSFEQGYQPQHF.

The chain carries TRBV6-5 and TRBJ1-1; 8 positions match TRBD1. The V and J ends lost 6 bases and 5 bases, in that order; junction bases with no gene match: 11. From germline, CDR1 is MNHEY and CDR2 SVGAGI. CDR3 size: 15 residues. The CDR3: CASSPPWTGQTEAFF. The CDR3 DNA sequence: TGTGCCAGCAGCCCCCCTTGGACAGGGCAAACTGAAGCTTTCTTT.

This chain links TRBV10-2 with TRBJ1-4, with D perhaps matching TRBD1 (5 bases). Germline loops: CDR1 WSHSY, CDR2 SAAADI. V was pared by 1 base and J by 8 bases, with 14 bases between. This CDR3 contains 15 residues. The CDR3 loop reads CASSELWGAGEKLFF. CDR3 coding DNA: TGCGCCAGCAGTGAGTTGTGGGGCGCAGGGGAAAAACTGTTTTTT.

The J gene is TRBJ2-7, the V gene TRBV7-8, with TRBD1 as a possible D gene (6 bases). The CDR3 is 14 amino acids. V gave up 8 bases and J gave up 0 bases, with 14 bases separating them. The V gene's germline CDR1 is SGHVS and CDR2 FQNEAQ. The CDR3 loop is CASGLQGFSYEQYF. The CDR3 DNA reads TGTGCCAGCGGTTTGCAGGGGTTCTCCTACGAGCAGTACTTC.

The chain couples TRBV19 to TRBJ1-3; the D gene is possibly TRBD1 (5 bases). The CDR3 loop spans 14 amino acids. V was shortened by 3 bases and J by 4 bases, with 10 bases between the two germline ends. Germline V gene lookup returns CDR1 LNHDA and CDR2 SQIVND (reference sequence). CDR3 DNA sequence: TGTGCCAGTAGTATTATGGGGGTCGGAAACACCATATATTTT. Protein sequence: CASSIMGVGNTIYF.

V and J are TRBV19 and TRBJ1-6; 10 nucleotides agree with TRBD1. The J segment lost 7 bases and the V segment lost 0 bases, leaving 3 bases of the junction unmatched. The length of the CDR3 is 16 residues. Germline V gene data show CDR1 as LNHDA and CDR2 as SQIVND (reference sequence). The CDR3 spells CASSIDPGQGNSPLHF. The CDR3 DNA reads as TGTGCCAGTAGTATAGATCCGGGACAGGGGAATTCACCCCTCCACTTT.

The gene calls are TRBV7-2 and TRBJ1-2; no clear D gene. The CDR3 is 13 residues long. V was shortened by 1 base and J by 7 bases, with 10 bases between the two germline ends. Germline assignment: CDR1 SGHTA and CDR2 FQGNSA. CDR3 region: CASSLGSAAGYTF. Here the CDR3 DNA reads TGTGCCAGCAGCTTAGGATCAGCAGCTGGCTACACCTTC.

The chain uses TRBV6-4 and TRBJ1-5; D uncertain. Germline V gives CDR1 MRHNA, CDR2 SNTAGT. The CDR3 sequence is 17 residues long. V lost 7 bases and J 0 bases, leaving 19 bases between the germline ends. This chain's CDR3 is CASTREDTMYSNQPQHF. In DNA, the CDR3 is TGTGCCAGCACCCGCGAAGACACTATGTATAGCAATCAGCCCCAGCATTTT.

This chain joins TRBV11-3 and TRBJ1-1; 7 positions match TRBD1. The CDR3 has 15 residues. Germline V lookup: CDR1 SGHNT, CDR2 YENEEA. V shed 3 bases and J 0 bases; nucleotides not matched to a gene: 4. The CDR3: CASSLRQGMNTEAFF. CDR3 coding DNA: TGTGCCAGCAGCTTGCGACAGGGCATGAACACTGAAGCTTTCTTT. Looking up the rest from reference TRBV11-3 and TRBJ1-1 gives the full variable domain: EAGVVQSPRYKIIEKKQPVAFWCNPISGHNTLYWYLQNLGQGPELLIRYENEEAVDDSQLPKDRFSAERLKGVDSTLKIQPAELGDSAVYLCASSLRQGMNTEAFFGQGTRLTVV.

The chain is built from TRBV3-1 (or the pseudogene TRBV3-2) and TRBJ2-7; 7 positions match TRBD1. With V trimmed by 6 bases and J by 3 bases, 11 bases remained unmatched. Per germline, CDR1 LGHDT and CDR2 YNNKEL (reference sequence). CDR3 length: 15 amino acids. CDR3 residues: CASSASRDSLYEQYF. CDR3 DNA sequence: TGTGCCAGCAGTGCTAGCAGGGACAGCCTCTACGAGCAGTACTTC.

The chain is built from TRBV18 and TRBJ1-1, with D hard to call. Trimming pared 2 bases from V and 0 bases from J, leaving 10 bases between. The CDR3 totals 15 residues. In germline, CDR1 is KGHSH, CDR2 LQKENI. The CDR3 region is CASSPAGSMNTEAFF. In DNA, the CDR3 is TGTGCCAGCTCACCAGCGGGGTCCATGAACACTGAAGCTTTCTTT.

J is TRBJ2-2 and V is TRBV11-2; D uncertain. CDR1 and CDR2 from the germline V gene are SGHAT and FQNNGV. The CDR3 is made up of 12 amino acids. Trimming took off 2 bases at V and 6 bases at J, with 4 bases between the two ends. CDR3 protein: CASSLSPGELFF. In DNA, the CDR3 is TGTGCCAGCAGCTTAAGTCCCGGGGAGCTGTTTTTT.